This passage covers 16 T cell receptor beta chains from one sample sequenced in a study of blood T cell repertoires in COVID-19. Sequencing was performed with immunoSEQ multiplex PCR; in TCRdb, only in-frame clones are kept and a portion is missing. This table has over 150,000 clones, around four fifths appearing once. Material for sequencing was peripheral blood. All receptors derive from a woman of 80 years or more with COVID-19, enrolled during active disease.

This clone was seen only a few times. The CDR3 sequence is CASSPGTSGHEQYF. As DNA, the CDR3 is TGTGCCAGCAGCCCCGGGACTAGCGGACACGAGCAGTACTTC. The chain combines TRBV7-3 with TRBJ2-7; 11 bases align to TRBD2. The V gene's germline CDR1 is SGHTA and CDR2 FQGTGA. V lost 5 bases, J lost 5 bases, and 5 bases stayed unmatched. This CDR3 is 14 amino acids long.

The chain uses TRBV4-1 and TRBJ2-4; D remains unclear. Germline assignment: CDR1 MGHRA and CDR2 YSYEKL. Trimming shortened V by 0 bases and J by 6 bases, and 9 bases separated the two germline ends. The CDR3 is 14 amino acids. The CDR3 nucleotides read TGCGCCAGCAGCCAAGATCTAGTTATAAACATTCAGTACTTC. Translation: CASSQDLVINIQYF.

This clone was found a few times. V and J are TRBV14 and TRBJ1-4; D gene ambiguous. V was shortened by 2 bases and J by 14 bases, with 15 bases between the two germline ends. Germline V gives CDR1 SGHDN, CDR2 FVKESK. The CDR3 loop spans 13 amino acids. The chain's CDR3 is CASSQSGLGRLFF. The DNA for the CDR3 is TGTGCCAGCAGCCAATCCGGACTGGGGAGGCTGTTTTTT.

This sequence joins TRBV3-1 (or the pseudogene TRBV3-2) and TRBJ2-7; 7 bases match TRBD1. V lost 4 bases to trimming and J lost 6 bases; unmatched junction nucleotides: 3. Germline V gene lookup returns CDR1 LGHDT and CDR2 YNNKEL (reference sequence). CDR3 length: 12 amino acids. CDR3 protein: CASSLRQGEQYF. CDR3 DNA sequence: TGTGCCAGCAGCCTCCGACAGGGCGAGCAGTACTTC.

The chain recombines TRBV7-3 with TRBJ2-2, with D tentatively TRBD1 (7 bases). Trimming took 11 bases from V and 4 from J, leaving 20 bases between them. From germline, CDR1 is SGHTA and CDR2 FQGTGA. The CDR3 is 15 residues long. The chain's CDR3 is CASGPGGRGTGELFF. CDR3 sequence (DNA): TGTGCCTCCGGGCCAGGGGGGCGAGGCACCGGGGAGCTGTTTTTT.

The chain employs TRBV6-2 or TRBV6-3 and TRBJ1-6; D uncertain. The V and J ends lost 4 bases and 7 bases respectively, with 14 bases between them. Germline assignment: CDR1 MNHEY and CDR2 SVGEGT. CDR3 size: 15 residues. CDR3 amino acids: CASSLIGGINSPLHF. Written as DNA, the CDR3 is TGTGCCAGCAGTTTAATTGGCGGAATAAATTCACCCCTCCACTTT.

The sample holds a few counts of this clone. This chain connects TRBV27 to TRBJ1-2; D remains ambiguous. Germline CDR1 MNHEY, CDR2 SMNVEV (reference sequence). This CDR3 is built from 12 residues. V was shortened by 3 bases and J by 6 bases, with 8 bases between the two germline ends. CDR3 coding DNA: TGTGCCAGCAGTTTTCGCGGTAATGGCTACACCTTC. Translation gives CASSFRGNGYTF.

This sequence joins TRBV18 and TRBJ1-2; D unclear. The CDR3 consists of 18 residues. Germline loops: CDR1 KGHSH, CDR2 LQKENI. Trimming shortened V by 3 bases and J by 2 bases, and 22 bases separated the two germline ends. CDR3 sequence (DNA): TGTGCCAGCTCACCCGGGATCCTAGAGAAGACTGTCAACTATGGCTACACCTTC. Its protein product is CASSPGILEKTVNYGYTF.

The chain uses TRBV9 and TRBJ2-3; a possible D gene is TRBD2 (6 bases). The CDR3 runs to 18 residues. V was cut by 4 bases and J by 7 bases, with 28 bases left in between. Per the germline V gene, CDR1 is SGDLS and CDR2 is YYNGEE. CDR3 DNA: TGTGCCAGCAGCCCCAGCCGGGGGAGGACCCTTAATATACATACGCAGTATTTT. It encodes CASSPSRGRTLNIHTQYF.

This clone appeared a few times. The chain couples TRBV18 to TRBJ1-1; D gene unclear. This CDR3 has 13 amino acids. Germline CDR1 reads KGHSH; CDR2 reads LQKENI. The ends were cut back, 4 bases at V and 0 bases at J, with 6 bases in the middle. The chain's CDR3 is CASSLEMNTEAFF. CDR3 bases: TGTGCCAGCTCACTGGAGATGAACACTGAAGCTTTCTTT. Variable domain in full (rest from reference TRBV18 and TRBJ1-1): NAGVMQNPRHLVRRRGQEARLRCSPMKGHSHVYWYRQLPEEGLKFMVYLQKENIIDESGMPKERFSAEFPKEGPSILRIQQVVRGDSAAYFCASSLEMNTEAFFGQGTRLTVV.

The chain couples TRBV2 to TRBJ2-7; 8 bases line up with TRBD1. The junction had 8 bases not matched to a gene; V was cut back by 5 bases and J by 5 bases. The CDR3 has 14 residues. From germline, CDR1 is SNHLY and CDR2 FYNNEI. DNA for the CDR3: TGTGCCAGCAGTAACAGGGGGAGTTTAAACGAGCAGTACTTC. It specifies CASSNRGSLNEQYF. The full variable domain, its missing parts supplied by reference TRBV2 and TRBJ2-7, is EPEVTQTPSHQVTQMGQEVILRCVPISNHLYFYWYRQILGQKVEFLVSFYNNEISEKSEIFDDQFSVERPDGSNFTLKIRSTKLEDSAMYFCASSNRGSLNEQYFGPGTRLTVT.

The rearrangement joins TRBV6-5 to TRBJ1-1, with a weak D call TRBD1 (6 bases). Germline CDR1 and CDR2: MNHEY and SVGAGI. The length of the CDR3 is 12 residues. V was cut by 10 bases and J by 0 bases, with 9 bases left in between. CDR3 amino acids: CATRQVNTEAFF. The CDR3 DNA follows: TGTGCCACTCGACAGGTGAACACTGAAGCTTTCTTT.

This chain's CDR3 is CASSLERGGHQQYF. For the CDR3, the DNA is TGCGCCAGCAGCTTGGAGCGGGGTGGGCATCAGCAGTACTTC. This chain joins TRBV5-1 and TRBJ2-7, with 7 bases identical to TRBD2. The CDR3 sequence is 14 residues long. Germline V gene data show CDR1 as SGHRS and CDR2 as YFSETQ. J gave up 8 bases and V 0 bases, and 8 bases lay outside the gene matches.

This chain uses TRBV6-5 with TRBJ2-5; 9 bases line up with TRBD1. Germline lookup yields CDR1 MNHEY and CDR2 SVGAGI. V shed 10 bases and J 9 bases; nucleotides not matched to a gene: 15. The CDR3 is 14 amino acids. The chain's CDR3 is CAIESTGGILAQYF. Here the CDR3 DNA reads TGTGCCATCGAGTCGACAGGGGGGATTTTAGCCCAGTACTTC.

The chain links TRBV7-9 to TRBJ2-1; 15 positions match TRBD2. Trimming at V came to 6 bases and at J to 6 bases, leaving 6 bases not matched to a gene. The CDR3 spans 16 residues. Germline V gene lookup returns CDR1 SEHNR and CDR2 FQNEAQ (reference sequence). The CDR3 loop is CASRWTSGGAGNEQFF. The CDR3 nucleotides are TGTGCCAGCAGGTGGACTAGCGGGGGGGCCGGCAATGAGCAGTTCTTC. The variable domain in full, completed from reference TRBV7-9 and TRBJ2-1, reads DTGVSQNPRHKITKRGQNVTFRCDPISEHNRLYWYRQTLGQGPEFLTYFQNEAQLEKSRLLSDRFSAERPKGSFSTLEIQRTEQGDSAMYLCASRWTSGGAGNEQFFGPGTRLTVL.

The chain recombines TRBV6-2 or TRBV6-3 with TRBJ1-1; 9 nucleotides agree with TRBD1. The CDR3 contains 14 residues. Germline assignment: CDR1 MNHEY and CDR2 SVGEGT. Trimming cost V 6 bases and J 5 bases; bases outside gene matches: 7. As DNA, the CDR3 is TGTGCCAGCAGCTTACAGGGGGCGGAGACTGAAGCTTTCTTT. It encodes CASSLQGAETEAFF.